The 14 T cell receptor beta chains given below trace back to one sample, sequenced in a study of brain T cells in children with intractable seizures. Data came from immunoSEQ multiplex PCR; TCRdb stores just in-frame clones and leaves some out. The table records some 41,000 clones, around nine tenths of them present only once. Sequenced material: peripheral blood, taken at surgery. These receptors all come from a girl aged 2-10 years with tuberous sclerosis and intractable seizures.

This clone turned up a few times. The gene calls are TRBV4-1 and TRBJ1-2, with D possibly matching TRBD1 (6 bases). Trimming left V 4 bases short and J 4 bases short, with 19 bases between. The CDR3 is 16 amino acids. CDR1 is MGHRA, CDR2 YSYEKL, per germline. CDR3 protein: CASSRTVETGLYGYTF. DNA of the CDR3: TGCGCCAGCAGCCGGACGGTTGAGACAGGTCTCTATGGCTACACCTTC.

This chain connects TRBV10-3 to TRBJ2-2; D is possibly TRBD2 (5 bases). V was trimmed by 8 bases and J by 7 bases, leaving 8 bases between them. The V gene's germline CDR1 is ENHRY and CDR2 SYGVKD. The CDR3 has 11 residues. The CDR3 sequence: CAIEGDGELFF. CDR3 in DNA: TGTGCCATCGAGGGAGACGGGGAGCTGTTTTTT.

The rearrangement links TRBV27 to TRBJ2-1; a weak D match, TRBD2 (5 bases). Germline V gene lookup returns CDR1 MNHEY and CDR2 SMNVEV (reference sequence). The CDR3 sequence is 12 residues long. V was shortened by 3 bases and J by 8 bases, with 8 bases between the two germline ends. In DNA, the CDR3 is TGTGCCAGCAGTTTCGGGGTGGATGAGCAGTTCTTC. Translated: CASSFGVDEQFF.

This sequence joins TRBV7-9 and TRBJ2-2, with D perhaps given as TRBD1 or TRBD2 (7 bases each). CDR3 length: 18 residues. Trimming took off 3 bases at V and 2 bases at J, with 19 bases between the two ends. The germline gives CDR1 SEHNR, CDR2 FQNEAQ (reference sequence). The CDR3 bases are TGTGCCAGCAGCTTGATGGGAGGGCAGGGGGATAACACCGGGGAGCTGTTTTTT. Translating gives CASSLMGGQGDNTGELFF.

CDR3 coding DNA: TGCGCCAGCAGCTTGGCCTCTAGCGGGGGGGCCGGAGAGACCCAGTACTTC. Its protein product is CASSLASSGGAGETQYF. The chain recombines TRBV5-1 with TRBJ2-5; 12 bases are shared with TRBD2. The germline V gene has CDR1 SGHRS and CDR2 YFSETQ. V lost 0 bases, J lost 4 bases, and 7 bases stayed unmatched. The CDR3 is made up of 17 amino acids. The complete variable domain, with remaining parts taken from reference TRBV5-1 and TRBJ2-5, reads KAGVTQTPRYLIKTRGQQVTLSCSPISGHRSVSWYQQTPGQGLQFLFEYFSETQRNKGNFPGRFSGRQFSNSRSEMNVSTLELGDSALYLCASSLASSGGAGETQYFGPGTRLLVL.

The rearrangement uses TRBV6-4 and TRBJ1-6; D not resolved. Trimming cost V 2 bases and J 10 bases, with 9 bases left between them. The CDR3 totals 13 residues. The germline V gene encodes CDR1 MRHNA and CDR2 SNTAGT. The CDR3 nucleotides read TGTGCCAGCAGTGACAACGATAGATCACCCCTCCACTTT. Translating it yields CASSDNDRSPLHF.

The V and J genes are TRBV5-1 and TRBJ2-7; D perhaps matches TRBD1 (6 bases). The CDR3 is 15 amino acids. The germline gives CDR1 SGHRS, CDR2 YFSETQ. Trimming left V 4 bases short and J 3 bases short, with 17 bases between. The CDR3 DNA is TGCGCCAGCAGCGCAAAACAGGGATTGGTCTACGAGCAGTACTTC. This translates into CASSAKQGLVYEQYF.

The rearrangement joins TRBV10-3 to TRBJ2-7; D gene unclear. Trimming removed 3 bases at V and 5 bases at J, with 5 bases between. The germline gives CDR1 ENHRY, CDR2 SYGVKD. The CDR3 spans 11 residues. The CDR3 protein is CAISDLHEQYF. CDR3 DNA: TGTGCCATCAGTGATCTCCACGAGCAGTACTTC.

The chain recombines TRBV19 with TRBJ1-5, with 8 bases fitting TRBD1. There are 17 residues in the CDR3. Germline values: CDR1 LNHDA, CDR2 SQIVND (reference sequence). The junction had 9 bases not matched to a gene; V was cut back by 5 bases and J by 0 bases. In nucleotides, the CDR3 is TGTGCCAGTAGTCCTCAGACAGGGGAATATAGCAATCAGCCCCAGCATTTT. It encodes CASSPQTGEYSNQPQHF.

This clone was recorded a few times. The chain joins TRBV5-1 to TRBJ1-2; no clear D. Germline V gene data show CDR1 as SGHRS and CDR2 as YFSETQ. Trimming stripped 0 bases from V and 3 bases from J, with 9 bases between. The CDR3 spans 14 residues. The CDR3 here is CASSLDAGDYGYTF. The CDR3 DNA is TGCGCCAGCAGCTTGGACGCAGGCGACTATGGCTACACCTTC.

A single count supports this clone. This chain uses TRBV24-1 with TRBJ2-1, with TRBD2 matching over 8 bases. This CDR3 spans 15 amino acids. Germline CDR1 reads KGHDR; CDR2 reads SFDVKD. J was trimmed by 9 bases and V by 1 base; bases with no gene match: 7. The CDR3: CATSDFYGGAGEQFF. Written as DNA, the CDR3 is TGTGCCACCAGTGATTTCTACGGGGGGGCCGGTGAGCAGTTCTTC.

This clone has a single count. The chain combines TRBV7-2 with TRBJ2-3; TRBD1 is a possible D gene (5 bases). CDR3 length: 15 residues. The V gene's germline CDR1 is SGHTA and CDR2 FQGNSA. Trimming stripped 6 bases from V and 0 bases from J, with 13 bases between. CDR3 sequence: CASRGQGLSTDTQYF. The CDR3 DNA reads TGTGCCAGCAGGGGGCAGGGCCTAAGCACAGATACGCAGTATTTT.

As to this clone: Other DNA variants within this sample encode the same CDR3. The J gene is TRBJ1-1, the V gene TRBV3-1 (or the pseudogene TRBV3-2); D not resolved. This CDR3 has 14 residues. From germline, CDR1 is LGHDT and CDR2 YNNKEL (reference sequence). V was shortened by 1 base and J by 1 base, with 7 bases between the two germline ends. The chain's CDR3 is CASSQGGGNTEAFF. The CDR3 nucleotides read TGTGCCAGCAGCCAAGGGGGAGGGAACACTGAAGCTTTCTTT.

Only a few counts were recorded for this clone. Other DNA sequences within the sample encode an identical CDR3. The chain couples TRBV29-1 to TRBJ1-3, with no clear D. Germline lookup yields CDR1 SQVTM and CDR2 ANQGSEA. The CDR3 length is 13 residues. The ends were cut back, 3 bases at V and 0 bases at J, with 6 bases in the middle. The CDR3 loop is CSVEGTSGNTIYF. The DNA of the CDR3 is TGCAGCGTTGAGGGCACCTCTGGAAACACCATATATTTT.